This T cell receptor beta chain was identified during a study of shared clonotypes between healthy human individuals (dated by TCRdb to about 2020). Turning to the overall study: A few men and a couple of women, aged 18 to 49 years, made up the cohort. Per donor, three plates each were used for CD4 naive and CD4 memory, two for CD8 naive, and one for CD8 memory. To estimate repertoire size and how much clonotypes are shared between individuals, the study performed deep sequencing of blood TCR repertoires from a handful of healthy adults. To increase sequencing depth and limit assay-specific biases, TCR repertoire library preparation and sequencing were carried out by different laboratories using diverse techniques. Between about 0.9 and 9 billion PBMCs per donor were obtained by leukapheresis. Study-wide conclusions, independent of this receptor: Higher generation probabilities were observed for clonotypes shared by all four sorted-subset donors than for non-shared clonotypes. Pairwise subsampling indicated that sequencing depth was expected to affect the degree of clonotype sharing among donors. Incomplete sequencing was indicated by rarefaction of sorted-subset datasets, despite the large sequencing depth. Only blood was sampled, and tissue TCR repertoires likely differ from those in blood. When several donors were compared, the shared fraction of clonotypes was around 5% for naive CD4, roughly 3.4% for naive CD8, more than 2% for memory CD4, and around 0.37% for memory CD8. Naive subsets generally had larger estimated clonotype richness than memory subsets. The small number of donors limited the genetic and exposure-history diversity represented.

Donors were healthy HIV-negative adults with no recently reported acute infections or vaccinations. Every donor was a Caucasian adult residing in Nashville, Tennessee, USA. CD4+ T cells were enriched by magnetic negative selection, after which naive cells were positively selected on CD45RA and the negative fraction was taken as the memory subset. Blood was collected by leukapheresis, and PBMCs were isolated by Ficoll-Histopaque density gradient centrifugation and then cryopreserved in liquid nitrogen vapor phase. Purity and quantity of every magnetically sorted T cell population were checked by analytical flow cytometry. Genomic DNA was isolated from every sorted fraction and measured by UV absorbance on a Nanodrop 2000c. Using the deep immunoSEQ assay, TCR CDR3 regions were amplified from genomic DNA by multiplex PCR. Extracted genomic DNA from each cell subset was distributed evenly across all wells of several immunoSEQ 96-well plates, and each plate was treated as a replicate. Each replicate PCR for sorted subsets received approximately 220 ng genomic DNA, equal to tens of thousands of T cell genomes. Purified libraries were measured with a Qubit 3.0 fluorometer, size-checked on a Bioanalyzer 2100, and measured again with the KAPA Library Quantification kit. Each immunoSEQ 96-well plate was sequenced on its own single-read 150-cycle Illumina NextSeq 550 flow cell. The study's own analysis went as follows. The immunoSEQ output contained only junctional sequences without quality scores, so filtering could not match that applied to full-length reads. Sequences were annotated with PyIR, a Python wrapper for IgBLAST v1.9, and V/J genes and CDR3 were assigned using IMGT germline references. Reads were filtered out if the reads had weak V/J assignments (E-value above 1e-6), no CDR3, stop codons, out-of-frame junctions, or ambiguous translated residues. V3J clonotypes were defined as sequences sharing the same inferred V gene, J gene, and CDR3 amino acid sequence. Percentage overlap between repertoires was computed as shared unique clonotypes divided by the size of the smaller repertoire. Three approaches were used to assess repertoire richness: RTK rarefaction, the Chao1 estimator, and Recon v2.1 estimates of unobserved clonotypes. Generation probabilities were computed with OLGA for all TCRbeta clonotypes obtained by the gDNA method from four donors. TCRdb holds this immuneACCESS table with in-frame rearrangements only. Some clones are missing; in checked studies, unresolved V genes explain under half, and the rest has no known cause. The V and J calls and clone size were taken over from that table, and D and trimming were inferred from the DNA. Present in this sample are roughly 2 million clones, almost 96% of which were seen just once. 0.1% to 0.15% of the sample is held by the ten biggest clonotypes.

In the case of this clone: Its antigen remains unidentified. No clone much larger than this one lies a single base away; base qualities are absent.

The material sequenced was naive CD4+ T cells sorted from blood. Taken with the paper, the label for cell subset or site translates to: CD45RA+ positively selected. The clonotype originates from a man younger than 30 in good health.

The CDR3 sequence is CASSLVHMNTEAFF. The DNA sequence reads TGCGCCAGCAGCTTGGTCCATATGAACACTGAAGCTTTCTTT. The rearranged chain carries TRBV5-1 and TRBJ1-1, with the D gene too uncertain to name. CDR1 is given as SGHRS and CDR2 as YFSETQ, both from the germline V gene. The CDR3, from cysteine to phenylalanine, totals 14 residues. Only the CDR3 DNA is retained, 42 bases long and in frame from the first base. V was cut back by 0 bases and J by 0 bases, leaving a gap of 6 bases between them.